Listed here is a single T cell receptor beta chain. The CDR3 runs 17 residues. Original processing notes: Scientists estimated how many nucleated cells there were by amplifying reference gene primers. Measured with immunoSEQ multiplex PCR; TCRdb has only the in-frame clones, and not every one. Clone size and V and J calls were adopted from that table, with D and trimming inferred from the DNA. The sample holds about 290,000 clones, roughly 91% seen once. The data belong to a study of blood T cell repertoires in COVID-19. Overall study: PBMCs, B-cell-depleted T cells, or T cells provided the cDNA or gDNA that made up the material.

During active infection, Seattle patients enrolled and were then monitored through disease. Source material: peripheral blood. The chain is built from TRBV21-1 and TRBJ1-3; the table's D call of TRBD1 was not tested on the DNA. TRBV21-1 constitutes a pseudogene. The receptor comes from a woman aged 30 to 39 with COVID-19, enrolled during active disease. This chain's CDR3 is CASSLGTGGDSGNTIYF. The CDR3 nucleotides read TGTGCCAGCAGCCTGGGGACAGGGGGAGACTCTGGAAACACCATATATTTT.